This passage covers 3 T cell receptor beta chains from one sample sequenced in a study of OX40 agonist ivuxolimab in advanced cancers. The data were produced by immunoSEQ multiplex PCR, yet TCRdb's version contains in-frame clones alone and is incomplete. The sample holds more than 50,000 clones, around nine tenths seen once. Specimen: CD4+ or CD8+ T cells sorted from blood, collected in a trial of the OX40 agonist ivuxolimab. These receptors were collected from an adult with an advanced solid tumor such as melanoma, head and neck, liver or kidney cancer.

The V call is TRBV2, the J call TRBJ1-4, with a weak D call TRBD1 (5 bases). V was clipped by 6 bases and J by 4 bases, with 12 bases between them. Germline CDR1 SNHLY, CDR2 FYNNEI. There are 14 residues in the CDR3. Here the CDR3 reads CASSILGGNEKLFF. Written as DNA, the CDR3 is TGTGCCAGCAGCATCCTGGGGGGTAATGAAAAACTGTTTTTT.

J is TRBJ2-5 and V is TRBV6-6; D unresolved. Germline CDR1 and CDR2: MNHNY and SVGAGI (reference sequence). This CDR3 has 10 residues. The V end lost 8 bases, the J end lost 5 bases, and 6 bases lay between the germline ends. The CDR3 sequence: CASASETQYF. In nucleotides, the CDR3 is TGTGCCAGCGCGAGTGAGACCCAGTACTTC.

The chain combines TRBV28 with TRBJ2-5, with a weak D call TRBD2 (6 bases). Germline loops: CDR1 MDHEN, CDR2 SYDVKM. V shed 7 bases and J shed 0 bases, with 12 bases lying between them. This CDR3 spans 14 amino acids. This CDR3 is CASTGRTNQETQYF. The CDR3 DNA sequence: TGTGCCAGCACCGGTCGGACTAACCAAGAGACCCAGTACTTC.